This T cell receptor beta chain was sequenced for a study of OX40 agonist ivuxolimab in advanced cancers. Turning to the study itself: Ivuxolimab doses were 0.01, 0.1, 0.3, 1.5, 3 or 10 mg/kg every 2 weeks. Patients with hepatocellular carcinoma, melanoma, renal cell or head and neck cancer made up the dose-escalation patients. Points from the study as a whole: In CD8+ T cells, expanded clones were on average more numerous than in CD4+. In a subset of nonresponders, normalized T-cell clonal expansion was also low.

Looked up from germline, CDR1 is MDHEN and CDR2 is SYDVKM. The CDR3 runs to 14 residues. Trimming took off 5 bases at V and 2 bases at J, with 12 bases between the two ends. In regard to this clone: The antigen remains unidentified.

Some clones are missing from TCRdb's copy, which holds only in-frame ones; the method was immunoSEQ multiplex PCR. The sample lists fewer than 85,000 clones; 84% were seen once. The clonotype was recovered from an adult with an advanced solid tumor such as melanoma, head and neck, liver or kidney cancer. This specimen consisted of CD4+ or CD8+ T cells sorted from blood, obtained in a trial of the OX40 agonist ivuxolimab. The V gene is TRBV28, the J gene TRBJ1-1; possible D gene TRBD1, 6 bases. This CDR3 is CASSPGAANTEAFF. The CDR3 DNA reads TGTGCCAGCAGTCCGGGGGCGGCAAACACTGAAGCTTTCTTT.